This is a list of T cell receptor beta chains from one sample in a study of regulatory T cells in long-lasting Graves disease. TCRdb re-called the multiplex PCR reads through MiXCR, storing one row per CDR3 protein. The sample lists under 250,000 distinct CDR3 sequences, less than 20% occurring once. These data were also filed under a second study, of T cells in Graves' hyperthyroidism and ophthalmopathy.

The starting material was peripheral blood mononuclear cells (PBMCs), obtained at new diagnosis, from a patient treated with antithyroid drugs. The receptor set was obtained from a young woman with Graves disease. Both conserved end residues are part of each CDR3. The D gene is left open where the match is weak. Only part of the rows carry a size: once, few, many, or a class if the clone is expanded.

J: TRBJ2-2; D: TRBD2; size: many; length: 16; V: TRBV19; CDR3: CASRSSGRGGTGELFF
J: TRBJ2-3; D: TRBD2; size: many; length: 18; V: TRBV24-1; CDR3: CATSDPSGGAKRPDTQYF
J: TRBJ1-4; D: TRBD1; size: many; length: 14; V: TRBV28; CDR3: CASSFGGQGEKLFF
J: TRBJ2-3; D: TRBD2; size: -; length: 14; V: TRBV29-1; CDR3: CSVGGGLSTDTQYF
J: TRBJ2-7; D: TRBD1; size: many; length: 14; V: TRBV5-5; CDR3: CASSPGQGAYEQYF
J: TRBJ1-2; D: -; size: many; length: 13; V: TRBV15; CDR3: CATSRDQQYGYTF
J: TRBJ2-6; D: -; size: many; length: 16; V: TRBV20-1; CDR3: CSARDEGGTGANVLTF
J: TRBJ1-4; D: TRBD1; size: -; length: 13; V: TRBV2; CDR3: CATGTGTNEKLFF
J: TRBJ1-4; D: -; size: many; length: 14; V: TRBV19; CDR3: CASSMAGGGEKLFF
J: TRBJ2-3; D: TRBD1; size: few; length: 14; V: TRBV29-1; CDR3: CSVELAGGADTQYF
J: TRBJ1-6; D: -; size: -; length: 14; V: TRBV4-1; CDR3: CASSQERANSPLHF
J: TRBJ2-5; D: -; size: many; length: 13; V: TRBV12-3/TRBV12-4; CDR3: CASRNLGEETQYF
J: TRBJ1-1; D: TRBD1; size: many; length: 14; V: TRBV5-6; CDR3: CASSLYRGWTEAFF
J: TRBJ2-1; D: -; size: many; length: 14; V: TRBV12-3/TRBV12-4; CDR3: CASSSLNRNNEQFF
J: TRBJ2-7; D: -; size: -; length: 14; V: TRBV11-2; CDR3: CASSLWGVNYEQYF
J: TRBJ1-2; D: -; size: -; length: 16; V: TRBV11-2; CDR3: CASSNAGAAGYYGYTF
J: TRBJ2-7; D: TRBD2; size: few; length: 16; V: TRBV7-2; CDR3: CASSILTSGGPYEQYF
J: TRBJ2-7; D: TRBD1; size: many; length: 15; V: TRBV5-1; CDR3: CASSPGQGVSYEQYF
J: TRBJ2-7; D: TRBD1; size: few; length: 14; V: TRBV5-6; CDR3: CASSRGQEGDEQYF
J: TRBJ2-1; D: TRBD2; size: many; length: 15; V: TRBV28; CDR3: CASVPAGVFYNEQFF
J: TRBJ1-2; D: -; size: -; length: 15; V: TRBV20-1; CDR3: CSARDPSRGDYGYTF
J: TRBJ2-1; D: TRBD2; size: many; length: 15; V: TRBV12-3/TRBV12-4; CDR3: CASSSIAGGFNEQFF
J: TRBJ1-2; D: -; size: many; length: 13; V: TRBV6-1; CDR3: CASEKDLTYGYTF
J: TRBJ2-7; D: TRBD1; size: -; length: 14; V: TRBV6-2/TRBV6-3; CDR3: CASSDPQGVDEQYF
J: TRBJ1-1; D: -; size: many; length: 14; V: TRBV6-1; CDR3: CASSEYQGYTEAFF
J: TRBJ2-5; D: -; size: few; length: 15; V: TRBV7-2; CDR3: CASSSRTAGGETQYF
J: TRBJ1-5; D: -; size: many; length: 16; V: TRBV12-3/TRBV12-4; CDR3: CASSLSLGAVNQPQHF
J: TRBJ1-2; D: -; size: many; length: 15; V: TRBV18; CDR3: CASSPKGLGSLGYTF
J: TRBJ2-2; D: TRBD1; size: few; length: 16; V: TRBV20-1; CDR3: CSARKRLTGETGELFF
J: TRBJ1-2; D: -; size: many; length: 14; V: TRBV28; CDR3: CASSFLYTGHGYTF
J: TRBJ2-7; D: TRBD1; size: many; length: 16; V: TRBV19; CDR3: CASSDAPGTGGYEQYF
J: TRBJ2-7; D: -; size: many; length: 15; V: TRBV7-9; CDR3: CASSLVVRGLSEQYF
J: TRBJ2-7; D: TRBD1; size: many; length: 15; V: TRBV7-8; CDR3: CASSHRTGASYEQYF
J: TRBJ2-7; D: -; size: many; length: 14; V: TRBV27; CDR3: CASSLADRFYEQYF
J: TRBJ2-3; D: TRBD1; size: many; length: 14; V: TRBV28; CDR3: CASSLSGGGDTQYF
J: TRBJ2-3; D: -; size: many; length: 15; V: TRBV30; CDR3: CACSHQGTRTDTQYF
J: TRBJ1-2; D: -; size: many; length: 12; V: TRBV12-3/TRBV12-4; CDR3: CASSEQGYGYTF
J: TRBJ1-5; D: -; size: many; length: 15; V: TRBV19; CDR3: CASSSRSGSDQPQHF
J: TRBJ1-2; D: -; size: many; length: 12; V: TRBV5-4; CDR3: CASTSAPAGYTF
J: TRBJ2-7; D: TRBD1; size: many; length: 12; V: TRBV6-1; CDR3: CASSRQGSEQYF
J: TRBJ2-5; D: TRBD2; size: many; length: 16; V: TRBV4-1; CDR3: CASSQEGRGRRETQYF
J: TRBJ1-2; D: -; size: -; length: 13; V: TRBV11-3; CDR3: CASSQGGPYGYTF
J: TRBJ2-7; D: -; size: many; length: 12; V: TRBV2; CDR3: CASSVQGGEQYF
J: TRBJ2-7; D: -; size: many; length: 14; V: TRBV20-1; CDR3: CSASPPTASYEQYF
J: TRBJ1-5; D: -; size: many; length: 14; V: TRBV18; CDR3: CASSPPNPNQPQHF
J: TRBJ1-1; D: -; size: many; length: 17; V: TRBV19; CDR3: CASSIGFGRYLNTEAFF
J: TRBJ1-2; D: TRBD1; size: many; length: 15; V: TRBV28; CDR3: CASTPGQGGYYGYTF
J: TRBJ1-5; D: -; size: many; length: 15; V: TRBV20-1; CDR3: CSARRGGSGNQPQHF
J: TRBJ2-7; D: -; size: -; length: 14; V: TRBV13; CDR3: CASSFWTGTYEQYF
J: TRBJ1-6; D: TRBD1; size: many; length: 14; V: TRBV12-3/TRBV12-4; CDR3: CATQRGPWGSPLHF
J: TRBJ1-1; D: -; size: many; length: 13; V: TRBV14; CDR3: CASSQVSTYEAFF
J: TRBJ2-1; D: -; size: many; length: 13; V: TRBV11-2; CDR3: CASSFWGRGEQFF
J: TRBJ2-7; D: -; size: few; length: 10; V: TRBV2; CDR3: CASRTQREYF
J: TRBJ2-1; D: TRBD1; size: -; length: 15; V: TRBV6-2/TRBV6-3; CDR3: CASRPLAGQGNEQFF
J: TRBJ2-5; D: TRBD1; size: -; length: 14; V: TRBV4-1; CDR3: CASSPSGTAETQYF
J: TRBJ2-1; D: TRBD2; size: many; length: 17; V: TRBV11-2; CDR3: CASSPSPGLAGDNEQFF
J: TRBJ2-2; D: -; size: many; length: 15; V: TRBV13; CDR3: CASSFLNPKAGELFF
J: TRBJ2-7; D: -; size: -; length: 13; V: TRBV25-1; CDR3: CASSEFGRSEQYF